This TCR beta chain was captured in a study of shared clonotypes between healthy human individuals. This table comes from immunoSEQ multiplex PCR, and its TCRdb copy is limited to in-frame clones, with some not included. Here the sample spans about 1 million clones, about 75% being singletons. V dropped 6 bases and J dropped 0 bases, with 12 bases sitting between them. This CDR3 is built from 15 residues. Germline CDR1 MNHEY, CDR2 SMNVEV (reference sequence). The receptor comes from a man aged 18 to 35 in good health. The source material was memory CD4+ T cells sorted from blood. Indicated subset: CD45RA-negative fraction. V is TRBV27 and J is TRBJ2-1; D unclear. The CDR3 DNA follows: TGTGCCAGCAGGCGTAGCTGGAGCTCCTACAATGAGCAGTTCTTC. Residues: CASRRSWSSYNEQFF.